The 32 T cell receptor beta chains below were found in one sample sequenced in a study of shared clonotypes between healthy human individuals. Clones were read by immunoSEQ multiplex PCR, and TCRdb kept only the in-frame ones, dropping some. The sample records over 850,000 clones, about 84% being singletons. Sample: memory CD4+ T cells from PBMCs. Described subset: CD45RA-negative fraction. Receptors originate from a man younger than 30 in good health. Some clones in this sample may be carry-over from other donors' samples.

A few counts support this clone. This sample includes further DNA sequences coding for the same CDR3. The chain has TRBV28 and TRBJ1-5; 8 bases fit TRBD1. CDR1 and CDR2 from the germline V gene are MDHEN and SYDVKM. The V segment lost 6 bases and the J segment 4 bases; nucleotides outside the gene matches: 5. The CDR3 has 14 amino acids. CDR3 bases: TGTGCCAGCAGCTCTGGACAGGGAAATCAGCCCCAGCATTTT. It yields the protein CASSSGQGNQPQHF.

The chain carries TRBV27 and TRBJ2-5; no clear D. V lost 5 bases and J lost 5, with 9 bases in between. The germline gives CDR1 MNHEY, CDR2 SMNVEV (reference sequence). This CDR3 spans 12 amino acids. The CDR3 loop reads CASSPSGETQYF. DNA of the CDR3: TGTGCCAGCAGTCCGTCTGGGGAGACCCAGTACTTC.

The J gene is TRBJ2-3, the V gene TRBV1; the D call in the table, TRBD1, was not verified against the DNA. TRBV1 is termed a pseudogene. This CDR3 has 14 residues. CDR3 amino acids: CTSSQWGPPDTQYF. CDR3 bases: TGCACCAGCAGCCAATGGGGCCCACCAGATACGCAGTATTTT.

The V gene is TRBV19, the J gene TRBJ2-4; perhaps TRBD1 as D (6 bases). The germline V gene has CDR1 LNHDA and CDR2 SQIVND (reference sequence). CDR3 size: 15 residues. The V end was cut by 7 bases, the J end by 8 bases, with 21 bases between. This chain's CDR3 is CASTYMDSPSYIQYF. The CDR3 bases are TGTGCCAGTACCTACATGGACAGCCCCTCATACATTCAGTACTTC. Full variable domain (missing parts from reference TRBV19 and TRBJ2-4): DGGITQSPKYLFRKEGQNVTLSCEQNLNHDAMYWYRQDPGQGLRLIYYSQIVNDFQKGDIAEGYSVSREKKESFPLTVTSAQKNPTAFYLCASTYMDSPSYIQYFGAGTRLSVL.

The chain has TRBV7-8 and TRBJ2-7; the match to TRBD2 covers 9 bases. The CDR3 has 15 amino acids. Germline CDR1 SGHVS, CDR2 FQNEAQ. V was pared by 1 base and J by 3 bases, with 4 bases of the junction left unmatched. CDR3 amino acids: CASSLGGREHYEQYF. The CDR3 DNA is TGTGCCAGCAGCTTAGGCGGGAGGGAGCACTACGAGCAGTACTTC.

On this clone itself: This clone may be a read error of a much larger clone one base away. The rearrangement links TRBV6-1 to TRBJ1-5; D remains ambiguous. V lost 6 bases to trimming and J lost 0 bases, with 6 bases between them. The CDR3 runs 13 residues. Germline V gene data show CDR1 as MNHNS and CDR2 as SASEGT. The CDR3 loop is CASSGSSNQPQHF. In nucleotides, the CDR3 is TGTGCCAGCAGCGGCAGTAGCAATCAGCCCCAGCATTTT.

The CDR3 DNA follows: TGCAGTGCTACTAAGGAGGGTATCCAGCATTTT. Translated, it gives CSATKEGIQHF. The rearrangement joins TRBV20-1 to TRBJ1-5; D gene unclear. The CDR3 length is 11 residues. Looked up from germline, CDR1 is DFQATT and CDR2 is SNEGSKA (reference sequence). Trimming left V 4 bases short and J 12 bases short, with 13 bases between.

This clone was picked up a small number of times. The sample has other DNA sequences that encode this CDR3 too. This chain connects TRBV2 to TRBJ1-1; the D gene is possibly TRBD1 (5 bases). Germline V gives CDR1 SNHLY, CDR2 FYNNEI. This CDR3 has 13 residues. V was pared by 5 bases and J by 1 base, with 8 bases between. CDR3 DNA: TGTGCCAGCAGTTCAGACAGGAACACTGAAGCTTTCTTT. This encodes CASSSDRNTEAFF.

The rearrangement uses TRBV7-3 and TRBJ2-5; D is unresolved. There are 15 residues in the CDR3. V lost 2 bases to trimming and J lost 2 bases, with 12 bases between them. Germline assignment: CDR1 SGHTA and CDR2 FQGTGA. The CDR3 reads CASSLRAESQETQYF. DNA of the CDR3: TGTGCCAGCAGCTTACGCGCGGAAAGTCAAGAGACCCAGTACTTC.

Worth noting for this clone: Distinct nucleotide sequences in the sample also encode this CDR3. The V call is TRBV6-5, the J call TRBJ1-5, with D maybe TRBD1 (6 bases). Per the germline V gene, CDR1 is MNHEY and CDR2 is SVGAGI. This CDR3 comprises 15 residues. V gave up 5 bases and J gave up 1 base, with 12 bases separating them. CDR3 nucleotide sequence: TGTGCCAGCAGTCCCCGGGGGGCGAGCAATCAGCCCCAGCATTTT. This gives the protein CASSPRGASNQPQHF.

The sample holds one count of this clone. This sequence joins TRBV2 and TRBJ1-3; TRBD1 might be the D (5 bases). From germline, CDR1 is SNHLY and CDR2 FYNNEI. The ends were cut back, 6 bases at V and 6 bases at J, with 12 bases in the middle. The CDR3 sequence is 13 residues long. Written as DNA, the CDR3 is TGTGCCAGCAGCGGACAAGTCATAAACACCATATATTTT. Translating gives CASSGQVINTIYF.

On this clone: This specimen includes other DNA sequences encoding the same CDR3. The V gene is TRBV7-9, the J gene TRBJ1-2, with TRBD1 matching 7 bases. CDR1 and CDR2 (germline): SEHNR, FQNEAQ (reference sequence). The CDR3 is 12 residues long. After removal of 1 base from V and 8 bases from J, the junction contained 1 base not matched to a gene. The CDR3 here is CASSLGDRGYTF. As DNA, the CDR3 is TGTGCCAGCAGCTTAGGGGACAGAGGCTACACCTTC.

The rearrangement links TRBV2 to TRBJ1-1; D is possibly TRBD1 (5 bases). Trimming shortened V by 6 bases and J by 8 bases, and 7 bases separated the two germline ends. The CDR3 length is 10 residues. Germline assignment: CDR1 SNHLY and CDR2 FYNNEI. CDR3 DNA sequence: TGTGCCAGCAGGACAGCCGAAGCTTTCTTT. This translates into CASRTAEAFF.

The CDR3, as DNA: TGTGCCAGCAGCTTTGGGACAGCCAGGAATGAAAAACTGTTTTTT. Amino acid sequence: CASSFGTARNEKLFF. The V and J genes are TRBV5-8 and TRBJ1-4, with 7 bases matching TRBD1. The V and J ends lost 2 bases and 5 bases, in that order; junction bases with no gene match: 6. In germline, CDR1 is SGHTS, CDR2 YDEGEE. This CDR3 contains 15 residues.

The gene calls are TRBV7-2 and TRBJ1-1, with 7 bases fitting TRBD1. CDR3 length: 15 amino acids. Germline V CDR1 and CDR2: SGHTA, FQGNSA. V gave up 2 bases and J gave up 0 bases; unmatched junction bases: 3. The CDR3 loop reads CASSLFQGVNTEAFF. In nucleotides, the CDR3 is TGTGCCAGCAGCTTATTTCAGGGGGTGAACACTGAAGCTTTCTTT.

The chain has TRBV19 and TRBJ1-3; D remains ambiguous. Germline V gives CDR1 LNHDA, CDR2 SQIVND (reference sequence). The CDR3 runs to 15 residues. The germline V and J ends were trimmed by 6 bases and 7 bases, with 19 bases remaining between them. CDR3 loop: CASRQPRRAWNTIYF. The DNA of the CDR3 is TGTGCCAGTAGACAGCCGCGGAGGGCTTGGAACACCATATATTTT.

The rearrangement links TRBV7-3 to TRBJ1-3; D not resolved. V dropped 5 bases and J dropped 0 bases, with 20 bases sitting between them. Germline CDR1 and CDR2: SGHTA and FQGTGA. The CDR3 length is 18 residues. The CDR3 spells CASSPPLGAANSGNTIYF. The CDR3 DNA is TGTGCCAGCAGCCCCCCACTCGGCGCAGCCAACTCTGGAAACACCATATATTTT.

The CDR3, as DNA: TGTGCCAGCAGCCTCCGGGACAGGGGGTTGTTAGGCAATCAGCCCCAGCATTTT. This gives the protein CASSLRDRGLLGNQPQHF. The chain joins TRBV28 to TRBJ1-5, with 11 bases lining up with TRBD1. CDR3 length: 18 amino acids. CDR1 is MDHEN and CDR2 is SYDVKM in the germline V gene. V trimming: 6 bases; J trimming: 2 bases; junction bases outside the gene matches: 12. The full variable domain, in which reference TRBV28 and TRBJ1-5 provide the parts outside the CDR3, is DVKVTQSSRYLVKRTGEKVFLECVQDMDHENMFWYRQDPGLGLRLIYFSYDVKMKEKGDIPEGYSVSREKKERFSLILESASTNQTSMYLCASSLRDRGLLGNQPQHFGDGTRLSIL.

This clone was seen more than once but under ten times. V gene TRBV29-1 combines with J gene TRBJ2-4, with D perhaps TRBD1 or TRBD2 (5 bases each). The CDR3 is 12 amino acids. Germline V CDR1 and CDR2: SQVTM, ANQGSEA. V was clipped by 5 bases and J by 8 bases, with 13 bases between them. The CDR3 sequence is CSVTRDGDIQYF. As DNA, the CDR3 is TGCAGCGTTACCCGGGACGGTGACATTCAGTACTTC.

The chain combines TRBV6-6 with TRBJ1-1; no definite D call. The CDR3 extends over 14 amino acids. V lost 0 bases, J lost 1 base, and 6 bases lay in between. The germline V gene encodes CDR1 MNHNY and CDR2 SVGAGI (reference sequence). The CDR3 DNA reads TGTGCCAGCAGTTACTCGGGGAGGAACACTGAAGCTTTCTTT. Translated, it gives CASSYSGRNTEAFF.

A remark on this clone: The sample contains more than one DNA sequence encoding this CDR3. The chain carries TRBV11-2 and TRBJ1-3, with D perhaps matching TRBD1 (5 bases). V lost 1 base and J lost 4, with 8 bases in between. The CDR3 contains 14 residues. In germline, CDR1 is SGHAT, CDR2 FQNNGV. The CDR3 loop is CASSLGGTGNTIYF. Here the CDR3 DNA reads TGTGCCAGCAGCTTAGGGGGGACGGGAAACACCATATATTTT.

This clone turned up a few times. CDR3 nucleotide sequence: TGTGCCAGCAGGGCCGGACAGGCCCAGACCTACGAGCAGTACTTC. Its protein is CASRAGQAQTYEQYF. V usage is TRBV2 and J usage is TRBJ2-7; TRBD1 matches 7 bases. The CDR3 is 15 residues long. Germline values: CDR1 SNHLY, CDR2 FYNNEI. With 6 bases clipped from V and 2 bases from J, the junction kept 10 bases outside the gene matches.

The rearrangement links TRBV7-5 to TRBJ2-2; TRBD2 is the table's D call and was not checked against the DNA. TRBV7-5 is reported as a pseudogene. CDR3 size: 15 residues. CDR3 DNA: TGTGTCAGAAGCTCGAGGGGAGGAAGGACCGGGGAGCTGTTTTTT. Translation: CVRSSRGGRTGELFF.

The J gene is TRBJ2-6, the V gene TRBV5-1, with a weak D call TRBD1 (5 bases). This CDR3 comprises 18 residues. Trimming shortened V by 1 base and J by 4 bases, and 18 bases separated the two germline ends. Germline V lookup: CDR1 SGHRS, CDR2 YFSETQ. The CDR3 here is CASSLRAGQASGANVLTF. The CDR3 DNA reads TGCGCCAGCAGCTTGAGGGCAGGGCAAGCTTCCGGGGCCAACGTCCTGACTTTC.

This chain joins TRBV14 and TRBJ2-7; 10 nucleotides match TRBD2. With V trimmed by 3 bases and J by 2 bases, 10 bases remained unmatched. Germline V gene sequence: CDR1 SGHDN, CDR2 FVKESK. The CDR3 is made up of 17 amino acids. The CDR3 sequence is CASSHLSGRTGAYEQYF. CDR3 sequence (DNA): TGTGCCAGCAGCCACCTTAGCGGGAGGACTGGCGCCTACGAGCAGTACTTC.

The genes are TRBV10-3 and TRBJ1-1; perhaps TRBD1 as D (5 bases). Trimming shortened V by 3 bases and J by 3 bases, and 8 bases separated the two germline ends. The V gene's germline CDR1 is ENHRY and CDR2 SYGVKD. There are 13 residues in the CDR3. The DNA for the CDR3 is TGTGCCATCAGTGACGGGGGGGACACTGAAGCTTTCTTT. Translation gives CAISDGGDTEAFF.

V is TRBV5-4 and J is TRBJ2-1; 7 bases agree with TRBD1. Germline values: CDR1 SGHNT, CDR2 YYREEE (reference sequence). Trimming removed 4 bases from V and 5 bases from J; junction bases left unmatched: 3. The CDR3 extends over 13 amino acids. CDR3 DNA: TGTGCCAGCAGCATCGACAGGGACAATGAGCAGTTCTTC. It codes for CASSIDRDNEQFF. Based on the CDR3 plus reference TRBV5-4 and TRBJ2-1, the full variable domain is ETGVTQSPTHLIKTRGQQVTLRCSSQSGHNTVSWYQQALGQGPQFIFQYYREEENGRGNFPPRFSGLQFPNYSSELNVNALELDDSALYLCASSIDRDNEQFFGPGTRLTVL.

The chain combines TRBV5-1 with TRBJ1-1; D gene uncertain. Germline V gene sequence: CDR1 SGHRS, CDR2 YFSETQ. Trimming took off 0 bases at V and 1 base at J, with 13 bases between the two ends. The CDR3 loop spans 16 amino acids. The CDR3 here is CASSLAARMENTEAFF. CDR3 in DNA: TGCGCCAGCAGCTTGGCGGCCAGGATGGAGAACACTGAAGCTTTCTTT.

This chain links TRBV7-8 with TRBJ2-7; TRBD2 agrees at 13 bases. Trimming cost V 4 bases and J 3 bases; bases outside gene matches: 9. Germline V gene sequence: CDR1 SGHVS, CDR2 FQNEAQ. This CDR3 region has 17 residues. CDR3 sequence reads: CASSSIRTSGRVYEQYF. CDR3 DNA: TGTGCCAGCAGCTCTATCAGGACTAGCGGGAGAGTCTACGAGCAGTACTTC.

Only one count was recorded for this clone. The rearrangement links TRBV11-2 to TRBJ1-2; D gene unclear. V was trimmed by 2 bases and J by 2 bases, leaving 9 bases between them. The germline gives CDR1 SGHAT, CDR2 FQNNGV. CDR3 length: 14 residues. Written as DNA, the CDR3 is TGTGCCAGCAGCTTAAGTCCGGGAAACTATGGCTACACCTTC. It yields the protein CASSLSPGNYGYTF.

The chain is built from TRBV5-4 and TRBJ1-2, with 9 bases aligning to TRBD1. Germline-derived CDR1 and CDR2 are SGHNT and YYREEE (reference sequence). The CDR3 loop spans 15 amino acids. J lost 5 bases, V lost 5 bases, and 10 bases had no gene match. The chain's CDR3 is CASRQGGQGGYGYTF. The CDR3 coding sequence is TGTGCCAGCAGGCAGGGGGGACAGGGTGGGTATGGCTACACCTTC.

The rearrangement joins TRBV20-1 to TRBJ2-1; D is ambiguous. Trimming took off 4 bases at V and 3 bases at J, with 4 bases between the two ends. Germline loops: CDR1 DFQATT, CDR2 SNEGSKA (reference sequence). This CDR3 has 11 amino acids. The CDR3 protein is CSATNYNEQFF. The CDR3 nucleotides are TGCAGTGCTACGAACTACAATGAGCAGTTCTTC.